This T cell receptor beta chain was recorded in a study of T-cell reconstitution after alpha-beta-depleted transplantation in children. The CDR3 is 17 amino acids. V dropped 5 bases and J dropped 9; count of bases not matched to a gene: 17. Unique molecular identifiers were used in preparing the TCRbeta library. TCRdb processed the PCR reads anew with MiXCR; each CDR3 protein has one entry. The sample lists approximately 130,000 distinct CDR3 sequences; more than 9.5% were seen once. General study points: At around two months after transplant, the alpha-beta T cells were reportedly derived from several hundred expanded clones that came from non-depleted graft cells.

In this sample, this clonotype turned up a few times. Its antigen is unidentified. V usage is TRBV12-3 or TRBV12-4 and J usage is TRBJ2-1; TRBD2 agrees at 9 bases. This sequence was found in a girl less than two years old who had a stem cell transplant for combined immunodeficiency, so the T cells may come from the graft donor. Sequencing used PBMCs, mostly from graft donor cells, obtained 180 days after TCRalphabeta/CD19-depleted stem cell transplant. The CDR3 loop is CASSPSLAGGGAGEQFF. CDR3 DNA: TGTGCCAGCAGTCCATCCCTCGCGGGAGGGGGAGCGGGTGAGCAGTTCTTC.